This entry lists 28 T cell receptor beta chains sequenced from one sample in a study of T cells expressing NK-cell markers. TCRdb reprocessed the 5' RACE reads, with one entry per CDR3 protein and no DNA. Reported are some 410,000 distinct CDR3 sequences; the ten largest clones contain under 7.5%. Input material: blood T cells: a sorted CD56 or NKG2C T cell subset, CD4+ or CD8+ T cells, or bulk PBMC T cells (not recorded which). Every receptor here comes from a woman aged 18 to 75 in good health.

The chain is built from TRBV28 and TRBJ2-7; TCRdb returns TRBD2, unconfirmable since there is no DNA. The CDR3 has 15 residues. Germline CDR1 MDHEN, CDR2 SYDVKM. The CDR3 region is CASSQLLGGGPGQYF. Using reference TRBV28 and TRBJ2-7 for the parts outside the CDR3, the full variable domain is DVKVTQSSRYLVKRTGEKVFLECVQDMDHENMFWYRQDPGLGLRLIYFSYDVKMKEKGDIPEGYSVSREKKERFSLILESASTNQTSMYLCASSQLLGGGPGQYFGPGTRLTVT.

The chain joins TRBV12-3 or TRBV12-4 to TRBJ2-7; TCRdb selects TRBD1, and the lack of DNA leaves this call unchecked. CDR3 length: 14 amino acids. CDR3 region: CASSFSRTSYEQYF.

V and J are TRBV19 and TRBJ1-1; the TCRdb D gene call, TRBD1, has no DNA to confirm it. CDR3 size: 17 residues. CDR1 and CDR2 from the germline V gene are LNHDA and SQIVND (reference sequence). CDR3 region: CASSTSGTGGARTEAFF.

This rearrangement joins TRBV20-1 to TRBJ2-4; no DNA is available, so the TRBD2 call from TCRdb remains unchecked. The CDR3 is made up of 16 amino acids. Germline V lookup: CDR1 DFQATT, CDR2 SNEGSKA (reference sequence). Here the CDR3 reads CSAGKGLAGVVNIQYF.

This chain links TRBV20-1 with TRBJ2-3; there is no DNA to check the TCRdb D call of TRBD2. There are 15 residues in the CDR3. The germline CDR1 and CDR2 sequences are DFQATT and SNEGSKA (reference sequence). The CDR3 region is CSARDFRRGRDTQYF.

The V and J genes are TRBV20-1 and TRBJ2-7; TCRdb's D gene call, TRBD2, goes unchecked for lack of DNA. CDR3 size: 14 residues. Per the germline V gene, CDR1 is DFQATT and CDR2 is SNEGSKA (reference sequence). CDR3 sequence reads: CSAPLAGVDYEQYF.

The chain has TRBV9 and TRBJ2-2; TCRdb's assignment of TRBD2 cannot be checked, as there is no DNA. The CDR3 spans 15 residues. The germline V gene has CDR1 SGDLS and CDR2 YYNGEE. CDR3 region: CASSIGTSGAGELFF.

The genes are TRBV23-1 and TRBJ2-1; as DNA is missing, the TRBD2 call by TCRdb cannot be tested. TRBV23-1 is reported as an ORF; its role is uncertain. The CDR3 contains 15 residues. The CDR3 region is CASSHSGRTYNEQFF.

The genes are TRBV4-3 and TRBJ2-5; the D gene TCRdb calls, TRBD1, cannot be checked with no DNA. Germline lookup yields CDR1 LGHNA and CDR2 YSLEER. The CDR3 spans 14 residues. CDR3 loop: CASSQGTGQETQYF.

This chain uses TRBV9 with TRBJ2-2. This CDR3 has 15 residues. Germline V lookup: CDR1 SGDLS, CDR2 YYNGEE. The CDR3: CASSGTSSGTGELFF.

The rearrangement uses TRBV28 and TRBJ2-3; with no DNA, the TCRdb D assignment of TRBD2 cannot be verified. The CDR3 is made up of 15 amino acids. The germline gives CDR1 MDHEN, CDR2 SYDVKM. The CDR3 sequence is CASKYLAGVTDTQYF.

The chain combines TRBV10-3 with TRBJ2-7. Germline loops: CDR1 ENHRY, CDR2 SYGVKD. This CDR3 is built from 13 residues. The CDR3 spells CAISDVTGYEQYF.

This sequence joins TRBV6-2 or TRBV6-3 and TRBJ2-3; TCRdb proposes TRBD2, but this gene call is untestable without DNA. Germline CDR1 and CDR2: MNHEY and SVGEGT. The CDR3 length is 16 residues. CDR3 residues: CASRSPGLAGGDTQYF.

The J gene is TRBJ2-6, the V gene TRBV4-3. CDR1 and CDR2 from the germline V gene are LGHNA and YSLEER. This CDR3 has 14 amino acids. CDR3: CASSPGPGANVLTF.

This chain connects TRBV12-5 to TRBJ2-2. Germline lookup yields CDR1 LGHNT and CDR2 FRNRAP. The CDR3 sequence is 13 residues long. CDR3 amino acids: CASGHSNTGELFF.

The chain uses TRBV20-1 and TRBJ2-2. The V gene's germline CDR1 is DFQATT and CDR2 SNEGSKA (reference sequence). The CDR3 consists of 11 residues. The chain's CDR3 is CSASQAGELFF.

This chain links TRBV20-1 with TRBJ2-1; the D call of TRBD2 rests on TCRdb alone, since no DNA is present to check it. Looked up from germline, CDR1 is DFQATT and CDR2 is SNEGSKA (reference sequence). The CDR3 runs to 11 residues. CDR3 sequence: CSARRGYEQFF.

This rearrangement joins TRBV7-8 to TRBJ1-1. CDR3 length: 15 residues. From germline, CDR1 is SGHVS and CDR2 FQNEAQ. This chain's CDR3 is CASSPKIGLNTEAFF.

The gene calls are TRBV28 and TRBJ2-7; the D gene TCRdb calls, TRBD1, cannot be checked with no DNA. Germline CDR1 and CDR2: MDHEN and SYDVKM. The CDR3 consists of 13 residues. The CDR3 reads CASSFDLRGEQYF.

This chain links TRBV12-3 or TRBV12-4 with TRBJ2-4; TCRdb reports TRBD1, a call that lacks DNA to check it against. CDR3 length: 15 amino acids. The CDR3 is CASSAEWGGLNIQYF.

CDR3 residues: CASSLVSSGHIQYF. The rearrangement links TRBV7-2 to TRBJ2-4. This CDR3 comprises 14 residues. Germline values: CDR1 SGHTA, CDR2 FQGNSA.

V usage is TRBV12-3 or TRBV12-4 and J usage is TRBJ1-2; the TRBD1 assignment by TCRdb is unverifiable without DNA. The CDR3 extends over 14 amino acids. This CDR3 is CASRQTGTGYGYTF.

The chain employs TRBV6-5 and TRBJ2-7; absent DNA, TCRdb's TRBD1 call cannot be checked. Germline CDR1 MNHEY, CDR2 SVGAGI. There are 14 residues in the CDR3. CDR3 region: CASSYGDRAYEQYF.

The chain carries TRBV5-1 and TRBJ1-1. The CDR3 spans 15 residues. Per germline, CDR1 SGHRS and CDR2 YFSETQ. CDR3 amino acids: CASSLDRPTNTEAFF.

V usage is TRBV20-1 and J usage is TRBJ2-5; TCRdb's D call, TRBD2, is unchecked because there is no DNA. The CDR3 contains 15 residues. Germline-derived CDR1 and CDR2 are DFQATT and SNEGSKA (reference sequence). The CDR3 loop reads CSARDWDGSRETQYF.

The chain employs TRBV27 and TRBJ1-4; with no DNA, the TCRdb D assignment of TRBD1 cannot be verified. The CDR3 is 20 residues long. CDR1 and CDR2 (germline): MNHEY, SMNVEV (reference sequence). This CDR3 reads CASSLWGRGTRIATNEKLFF.

This chain uses TRBV19 with TRBJ2-1; the TRBD1 assignment by TCRdb is unverifiable without DNA. The CDR3 loop spans 16 amino acids. The germline CDR1 and CDR2 sequences are LNHDA and SQIVND (reference sequence). The chain's CDR3 is CASSIRGRISYNEQFF.

The chain is built from TRBV6-5 and TRBJ2-5; without DNA, the TCRdb call of TRBD1 cannot be checked. Germline CDR1 MNHEY, CDR2 SVGAGI. CDR3 length equals 15 residues. The CDR3 sequence: CASSYSGTTTGTQYF.